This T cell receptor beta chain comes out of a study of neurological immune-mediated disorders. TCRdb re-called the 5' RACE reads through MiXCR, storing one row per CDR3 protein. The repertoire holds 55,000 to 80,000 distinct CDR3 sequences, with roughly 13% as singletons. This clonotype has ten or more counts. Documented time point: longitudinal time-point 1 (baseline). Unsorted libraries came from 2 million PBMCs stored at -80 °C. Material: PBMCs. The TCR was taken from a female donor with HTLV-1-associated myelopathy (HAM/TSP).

CDR3 sequence reads: CASSPTGLTNYGYTF. Here the CDR3 DNA reads TGTGCCAGCAGCCCGACGGGACTGACTAACTATGGCTACACCTTC. The V call is TRBV6-1, the J call TRBJ1-2; a weak D match, TRBD1 (5 bases). Trimming took off 6 bases at V and 0 bases at J, with 14 bases between the two ends. Germline lookup yields CDR1 MNHNS and CDR2 SASEGT. The length of the CDR3 is 15 residues.